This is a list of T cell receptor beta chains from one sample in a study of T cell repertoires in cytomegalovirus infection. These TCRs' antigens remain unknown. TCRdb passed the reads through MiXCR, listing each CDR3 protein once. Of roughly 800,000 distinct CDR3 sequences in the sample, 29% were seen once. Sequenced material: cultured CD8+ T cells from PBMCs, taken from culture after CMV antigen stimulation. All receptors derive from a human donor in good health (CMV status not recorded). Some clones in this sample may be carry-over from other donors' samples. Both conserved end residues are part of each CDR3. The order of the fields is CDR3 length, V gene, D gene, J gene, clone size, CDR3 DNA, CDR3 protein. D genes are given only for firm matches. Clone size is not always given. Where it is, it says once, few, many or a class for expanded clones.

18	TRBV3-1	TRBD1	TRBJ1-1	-	TGTGCCAGCAGCCATAGTCCCCCAGGACAGGGGGAGGGCACTGAAGCTTTCTTT	CASSHSPPGQGEGTEAFF
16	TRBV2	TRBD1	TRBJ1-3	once	TGTGCCAGCAGTGAGCCCCTGACAGGGTTGGAAAACACCATATATTTT	CASSEPLTGLENTIYF
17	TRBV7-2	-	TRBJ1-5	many	TGTGCCAGCAGCCCCGAAGGGTGGACGGCCGCCAATCAGCCCCAGCATTTT	CASSPEGWTAANQPQHF
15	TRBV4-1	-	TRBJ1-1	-	TGCGCCAGCAGCCAGACACCGGGGCTGAACACTGAAGCTTTCTTT	CASSQTPGLNTEAFF
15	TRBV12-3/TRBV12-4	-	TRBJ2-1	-	TGTGCCAGCACCCCCGGAGCGGAGCTCTACAATGAGCAGTTCTTC	CASTPGAELYNEQFF
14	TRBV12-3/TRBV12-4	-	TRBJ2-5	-	TGTGCCAGCAGTTTAGGAATGTCCCAAGAGACCCAGTACTTC	CASSLGMSQETQYF
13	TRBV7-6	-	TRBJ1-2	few	TGTGCCAGCAGCCTCGGACAGCTTAAAGGCTACACCTTC	CASSLGQLKGYTF
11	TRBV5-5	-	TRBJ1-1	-	TGTGCCAGCAGCTCCGACTTTGAAGCTTTCTTT	CASSSDFEAFF
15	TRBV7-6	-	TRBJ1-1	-	TGTGCCAGCAGCTTAGGGGTAGGGATGAACACTGAAGCTTTCTTT	CASSLGVGMNTEAFF
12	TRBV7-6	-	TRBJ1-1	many	TGTGCCAGCAGCTTAATGGGCACTGAAGCTTTCTTT	CASSLMGTEAFF
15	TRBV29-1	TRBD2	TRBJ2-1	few	TGCAGCGTTGAAGGTTCTAGCGGAGGGCGGGATGAGCAGTTCTTC	CSVEGSSGGRDEQFF
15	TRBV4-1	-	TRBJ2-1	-	TGCGCCAGCAGCCCGATCGGGGAATTCTACAATGAGCGGTTCTTC	CASSPIGEFYNERFF
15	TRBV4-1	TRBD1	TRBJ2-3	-	TGCGCCAGCAGCCAACGTGACAGGGGTGGCGATACGCAGTATTTT	CASSQRDRGGDTQYF
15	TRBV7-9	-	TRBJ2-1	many	TGTGCCAGCAGCCCGGTTCCGGGACAAACTGGAGAGCAGTTCTTC	CASSPVPGQTGEQFF
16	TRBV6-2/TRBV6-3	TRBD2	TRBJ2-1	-	TGTGCCAGCGTAGCGGGGGCCACTAGCTTACTTGATGAGCAGTTCTTC	CASVAGATSLLDEQFF
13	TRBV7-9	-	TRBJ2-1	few	TGTGCCAGCAGCGCCAGGGTGTGCAATGAGCAGTTCTTC	CASSARVCNEQFF
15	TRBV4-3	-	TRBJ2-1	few	TGCGCCAGCAGCCAAGGTAGACTAGGTTACAATGAGCAGTTCTTC	CASSQGRLGYNEQFF
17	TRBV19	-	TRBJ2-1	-	TGTGCCAGTAGTATATTCCACCGGGACGACAGTTACAATGAGCAGTTCTTC	CASSIFHRDDSYNEQFF
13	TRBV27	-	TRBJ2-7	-	TGTGCCAGCAGTTTAAGCCAGGGTGGCGAGCAGTACTTC	CASSLSQGGEQYF
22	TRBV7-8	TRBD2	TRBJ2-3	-	TGTGCCAGCAGCCTCAACCTCTACGCCTCCGAACTAGCGGGGGGCCGCACAGATACGCAGTATTTT	CASSLNLYASELAGGRTDTQYF
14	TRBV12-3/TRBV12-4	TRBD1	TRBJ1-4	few	TGTGCCAGCAGCGGGACAGGGGGTATTGAAAAACTGTTTTTT	CASSGTGGIEKLFF
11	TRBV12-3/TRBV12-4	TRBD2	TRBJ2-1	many	TGTGCCAGCAGTCTTGGCGGGGGGCAGTTCTTC	CASSLGGGQFF
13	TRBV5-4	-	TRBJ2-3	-	TGTGCCAGCATTCTTGAGGGCACAGATACGCAGTATTTT	CASILEGTDTQYF
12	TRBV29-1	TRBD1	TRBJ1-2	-	TGCAGCTCCCCAGGGGGGAGCTATGGCTACACCTTC	CSSPGGSYGYTF
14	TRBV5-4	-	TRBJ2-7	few	TGTGCCAGCAGCGGGGACGCGCGAGCCTACGAGCAGTACTTC	CASSGDARAYEQYF
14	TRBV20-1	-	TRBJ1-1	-	TGCAGTGCTAGACCAACAGGGAGGGACACTGAAGCTTTCTTT	CSARPTGRDTEAFF
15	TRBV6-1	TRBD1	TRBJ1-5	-	TGTGCCAGCAGTCCGCCGACAGGGGCGGATCAGCCCCAGCATTTT	CASSPPTGADQPQHF
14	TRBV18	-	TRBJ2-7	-	TGTGTCAGCTCATCCCCGCAGGGTGCGTACGAGCAGTACTTC	CVSSSPQGAYEQYF
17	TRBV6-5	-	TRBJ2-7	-	TGTGCCAGCAGTTACTCGAGAGTGGCAGGGTACTCCTACGAGCAGTACTTC	CASSYSRVAGYSYEQYF
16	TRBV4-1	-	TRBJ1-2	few	TGCGCCAGCAGCCAAGATGGGCGGGCGGGCCTATTTGGCTACACCTTC	CASSQDGRAGLFGYTF
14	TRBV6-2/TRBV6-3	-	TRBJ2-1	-	TGTGCCAGCAGTTACCTGACAGAATACAATGAGCAGTTCTTC	CASSYLTEYNEQFF
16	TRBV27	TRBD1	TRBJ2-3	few	TGTGCCAGCAGTCCCGCTCCGGGACAGGGCACAGATACGCAGTATTTT	CASSPAPGQGTDTQYF
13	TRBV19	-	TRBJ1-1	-	TGTGCCAGTAGTATAGGAGAGGGAACTGAAGCTTTCTTT	CASSIGEGTEAFF
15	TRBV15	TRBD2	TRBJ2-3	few	TGTGCCACCAGCAGGCTAGCGGGGGGGACAGATACGCAGTATTTT	CATSRLAGGTDTQYF
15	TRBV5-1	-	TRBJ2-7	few	TGCGCCAGCAGCTTTAGGGACCCGATAACCTACGAGCAGTACTTC	CASSFRDPITYEQYF
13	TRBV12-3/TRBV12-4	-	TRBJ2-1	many	TGTGCCAGCAGTTTAAACAGCCACAATGAGCAGTTCTTC	CASSLNSHNEQFF
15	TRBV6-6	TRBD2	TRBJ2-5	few	TGTGCCAGCAGTTCTGTAGCGGGGGCGCAAGAGACCCAGTACTTC	CASSSVAGAQETQYF
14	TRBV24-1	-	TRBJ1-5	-	TGTGCCACCAGCTCGACCGGAGCGAGGCAGCCCCAGCATTTT	CATSSTGARQPQHF
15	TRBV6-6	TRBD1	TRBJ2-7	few	TGTGCCAGCAGTGAGCCGACAGGGACCTCCTACGAGCAGTACTTC	CASSEPTGTSYEQYF